This T cell receptor (beta chain) originates from a study of blood T cell repertoires in COVID-19. Study-level background: Collection of acute and convalescent COVID-19 samples took place in the United States, Italy and Spain. Nucleic acid was either cDNA or gDNA, and it came from T cells, B-cell-depleted T cells, or PBMCs.

How the authors handled the data: It was from reference gene primer amplification that nucleated cell counts were estimated. The protocol was immunoSEQ multiplex PCR, while the TCRdb copy is restricted to in-frame clones and leaves out a portion. That table is the source of V, J and clone size, and D and trimming were worked out from the DNA. The sample comprises 150,000 or so clones, over 70% of which are singletons, and about 5.7% rests with the top ten. Trimming removed 6 bases from V and 4 bases from J; junction bases left unmatched: 5. CDR3 length: 13 residues. The V gene's germline CDR1 is MDHEN and CDR2 SYDVKM.

Sequencing used peripheral blood. The sequence was obtained from an elderly man with acute or convalescent COVID-19. V gene TRBV28 combines with J gene TRBJ1-1, with 7 positions matching TRBD1. The CDR3 loop reads CASRRQGVTEAFF. CDR3 in DNA: TGTGCCAGCAGACGACAGGGAGTCACTGAAGCTTTCTTT.